The table lists the clone carrying this T cell receptor (beta chain) with many counts. Its target is not known. TCRdb analysed the 5' RACE reads with MiXCR anew, one entry per CDR3 protein. The repertoire holds roughly 690,000 distinct CDR3 sequences, with around 6% as singletons. This record belongs to a study of identical twins. Study results and caveats: Monozygotic twins shared more out-of-frame TCR alpha than recombination models predicted.

This CDR3 region has 15 residues. Germline CDR1 is SGHRS and CDR2 is YFSETQ. Trimming cost V 4 bases and J 2 bases; bases outside gene matches: 6. Among all donors, each was a healthy Caucasian. The sequenced sample consisted of naive T cells sorted from blood. The receptor was derived from a young man in good health. The gene calls are TRBV5-1 and TRBJ1-3, with 7 nucleotides matching TRBD1. The CDR3 here is CASSIDRVPGNTIYF. The CDR3 DNA reads TGCGCCAGCAGCATAGACAGGGTACCTGGAAACACCATATATTTT.